This TCR beta chain was observed in a study of long-term antiretroviral therapy in people with HIV. Running of the v3.0 immunoSEQ assay took place at survey level. The method was immunoSEQ multiplex PCR; TCRdb's version includes in-frame clones alone and lacks a portion of them. The sample records 10,000 to 11,000 clones, roughly four fifths being singletons. V lost 0 bases, J lost 0 bases, and 9 bases lay in between. The CDR3 consists of 16 residues. The germline V gene encodes CDR1 MNHEY and CDR2 SMNVEV (reference sequence). Source: unsorted PBMCs, taken 1.8 years after starting antiretroviral therapy. The chain recombines TRBV27 with TRBJ1-5; possible D gene TRBD1, 5 bases. This TCR derives from a man aged 35-49 years with HIV. CDR3 in amino acids: CASSLSRGNSNQPQHF. The CDR3 DNA reads TGTGCCAGCAGTTTATCGCGGGGGAATAGCAATCAGCCCCAGCATTTT.